The 18 T cell receptor beta chains given below trace back to one sample, sequenced in a study of blood T cells in healthy people across ages. Then a second PCR, running roughly 6 to 12 cycles, was carried out with a sample-barcoded 5' primer and a J-beta primer mix. MiXCR was run by TCRdb on the 5' RACE reads, yielding one entry per CDR3 protein. Among 1.5 million to 2 million distinct CDR3 sequences listed, roughly 43% were seen once. The sample taken for sequencing was blood. The receptors shown here come from a human donor in good health.

This clonotype was recorded a few times. The chain joins TRBV15 to TRBJ2-3; D possibly corresponds to TRBD2 (6 bases). This CDR3 has 16 residues. CDR1 and CDR2 (germline): LNHNV, YYDKDF (reference sequence). V was clipped by 3 bases and J by 4 bases, with 17 bases between them. The CDR3 region is CATSSQTSIVADTQYF. The DNA of the CDR3 is TGTGCCACCAGCAGCCAGACTAGTATAGTCGCAGATACGCAGTATTTT.

The table lists this clonotype with a few counts. The chain uses TRBV6-5 and TRBJ1-6; 7 nucleotides line up with TRBD1. This CDR3 region has 15 residues. Germline V gene sequence: CDR1 MNHEY, CDR2 SVGAGI. V lost 7 bases, J lost 9 bases, and 12 bases stayed unmatched. CDR3 residues: CASTRLTGLSSPLHF. CDR3 coding DNA: TGTGCCAGCACTCGATTGACAGGGCTCTCTTCACCCCTCCACTTT.

This clonotype turned up a few times. The genes are TRBV27 and TRBJ2-4, with 10 nucleotides matching TRBD2. The last part of the DNA fits TRBJ2-7 better; the J call may be wrong. CDR1 is MNHEY and CDR2 is SMNVEV in the germline V gene (reference sequence). The CDR3 totals 15 residues. CDR3 amino acids: CASSSTSGTYYEQYF. The CDR3 nucleotides are TGTGCCAGCAGTTCAACTAGCGGGACATACTACGAGCAGTACTTC.

The chain has TRBV6-2 or TRBV6-3 and TRBJ2-4, with 12 bases aligning to TRBD2. Losses at the gene ends were 6 bases for V and 0 bases for J; bases not matched to a gene: 3. Germline loops: CDR1 MNHEY, CDR2 SVGEGT. CDR3 size: 16 residues. The DNA of the CDR3 is TGTGCCAGCAGGCCACTAGCGGGGGGAGCCAAAAACATTCAGTACTTC. Amino acids: CASRPLAGGAKNIQYF.

This clonotype came up a few times. The CDR3 DNA reads TGTGCCAGCAGCCCTGTCAGGGTCCACGAGCAGTACTTC. Encoded protein: CASSPVRVHEQYF. The chain uses TRBV12-3 or TRBV12-4 and TRBJ2-7; tentatively, D is TRBD1 (5 bases). Trimming stripped 6 bases from V and 5 bases from J, with 14 bases between. The CDR3 covers 13 residues.

This chain uses TRBV9 with TRBJ1-4; weak D call: TRBD1 (5 bases). Germline-derived CDR1 and CDR2 are SGDLS and YYNGEE. Trimming shortened V by 4 bases and J by 8 bases, and 18 bases separated the two germline ends. This CDR3 comprises 15 residues. The CDR3 nucleotides are TGTGCCAGCAGCTTCGACTCCGGGGGAGGAGAAAAACTGTTTTTT. Translated: CASSFDSGGGEKLFF.

The V and J genes are TRBV30 and TRBJ2-7; D is uncertain. Germline CDR1 and CDR2: GTSNPN and SVGIG (reference sequence). The CDR3 is made up of 12 amino acids. The V and J ends lost 5 bases and 3 bases respectively, with 11 bases between them. Here the CDR3 reads CAWGITVYEQYF. The CDR3 nucleotides read TGTGCCTGGGGCATCACTGTCTACGAGCAGTACTTC.

Turning to this clonotype: Germline is not matched at one junction end, which may reflect a read error. This chain joins TRBV12-3 or TRBV12-4 and TRBJ2-3; D gene uncertain. The length of the CDR3 is 15 residues. The CDR3 loop is CASSLQRSRADAQYF. Written as DNA, the CDR3 is TGTGCCAGCAGTCTACAGCGATCTAGAGCAGATGCGCAGTATTTT.

The chain is built from TRBV14 and TRBJ2-1, with 8 nucleotides matching TRBD1. Germline V gene lookup returns CDR1 SGHDN and CDR2 FVKESK. This CDR3 is 16 amino acids long. V lost 4 bases and J lost 2; bases outside the gene matches: 7. The CDR3 DNA is TGTGCCAGCAGCCCCCGGGACAGGCGAACCTACAATGAGCAGTTCTTC. Residues: CASSPRDRRTYNEQFF. The variable domain in full, completed from reference TRBV14 and TRBJ2-1, reads EAGVTQFPSHSVIEKGQTVTLRCDPISGHDNLYWYRRVMGKEIKFLLHFVKESKQDESGMPNNRFLAERTGGTYSTLKVQPAELEDSGVYFCASSPRDRRTYNEQFFGPGTRLTVL.

For the CDR3, the DNA is TGCAGTGCTAAGCAAGGGGCCGCTGAAGCTTTCTTT. Encoded protein: CSAKQGAAEAFF. This chain connects TRBV20-1 to TRBJ1-1; D is perhaps TRBD1 (5 bases). This CDR3 contains 12 residues. Trimming removed 4 bases from V and 6 bases from J, with 12 bases in between. Germline V gene lookup returns CDR1 DFQATT and CDR2 SNEGSKA (reference sequence).

This clonotype was counted ten times or more. The CDR3 nucleotides read TGCAGCGTTGGACAGGACGGTCTCTACGAGCAGTACTTC. The encoded protein is CSVGQDGLYEQYF. This chain joins TRBV29-1 and TRBJ2-7; TRBD1 might be the D (6 bases). This CDR3 comprises 13 residues. Trimming shortened V by 4 bases and J by 3 bases, and 13 bases separated the two germline ends. Germline V gene lookup returns CDR1 SQVTM and CDR2 ANQGSEA.

The rearrangement joins TRBV28 to TRBJ2-3; the match to TRBD2 covers 9 bases. J gave up 1 base and V 5 bases, and 7 bases lay outside the gene matches. Germline loops: CDR1 MDHEN, CDR2 SYDVKM. The length of the CDR3 is 16 residues. The CDR3 region has the DNA TGTGCCAGCAGTGACCCACTAGCGGGCGGCACAGATACGCAGTATTTT. Protein sequence: CASSDPLAGGTDTQYF.

This clonotype was found a few times. The genes are TRBV4-2 and TRBJ2-5, with 7 bases lining up with TRBD2. The CDR3 is 18 residues long. CDR1 is LGHNA, CDR2 YNFKEQ, per germline. With 0 bases clipped from V and 2 bases from J, the junction kept 12 bases outside the gene matches. CDR3 bases: TGTGCCAGCAGCCAAGAGGGAGGCTTCGGACTAGTGCAAGAGACCCAGTACTTC. It translates to CASSQEGGFGLVQETQYF.

This chain joins TRBV10-3 and TRBJ1-1; D is ambiguous. V lost 6 bases, J lost 4 bases, and 9 bases lay in between. Per the germline V gene, CDR1 is ENHRY and CDR2 is SYGVKD. The CDR3 extends over 12 amino acids. The CDR3, as DNA: TGTGCCATCAGGGGGTGGGGCACTGAAGCTTTCTTT. Translating it yields CAIRGWGTEAFF.

About this clonotype: The conserved closing phenylalanine or tryptophan is absent in this CDR3, likely reflecting a read error. The V and J genes are TRBV7-2 and TRBJ2-1; the D gene is possibly TRBD2 (6 bases). Per germline, CDR1 SGHTA and CDR2 FQGNSA. V was clipped by 5 bases and J by 9 bases, with 20 bases between them. This CDR3 has 15 amino acids. The CDR3: CASSPRVSGIGEQFL. The CDR3 DNA reads TGTGCCAGCAGCCCTCGGGTTAGCGGTATCGGTGAGCAGTTCTTA.

This clonotype was detected many times. The chain couples TRBV7-2 to TRBJ2-7; tentatively, D is TRBD1 or TRBD2 (5 bases each). The V end was cut by 1 base, the J end by 0 bases, with 10 bases between. This CDR3 is built from 15 residues. CDR1 SGHTA and CDR2 FQGNSA come from the germline V gene. CDR3 nucleotides: TGTGCCAGCAGCTTAGGGCAGGGAGTCTCCTACGAGCAGTACTTC. This sequence encodes CASSLGQGVSYEQYF.

In its sample, this clonotype was seen a few times. The V gene is TRBV5-1, the J gene TRBJ2-5; 8 bases agree with TRBD1. The DNA end favors TRBJ2-7, so the J call may be wrong. Germline loops: CDR1 SGHRS, CDR2 YFSETQ. The CDR3 consists of 14 residues. DNA for the CDR3: TGCGCCAGCAGCTTGTCCAGGGGGCACAACGAGCAGTACTTC. It codes for CASSLSRGHNEQYF.

This clonotype was seen more than once but under ten times. This chain uses TRBV4-3 with TRBJ2-5, with D hard to call. From germline, CDR1 is LGHNA and CDR2 YSLEER. The CDR3 has 13 amino acids. V dropped 3 bases and J dropped 7 bases, with 12 bases sitting between them. CDR3 region: CASSQYIEGTQYF. CDR3 nucleotides: TGCGCCAGCAGCCAGTACATAGAAGGGACCCAGTACTTC.